These 26 T cell receptor beta chains were sequenced from one sample in a study of metastatic and nonmetastatic thyroid tumors (dated by TCRdb to the early 2020s). To prepare the library, PCR was applied. The sequencer listed for this sample is Illumina HiSeq 4000. TCRdb took the public reads, trimmed them with fastp at Q25, ran MiXCR for clone calling and kept in-frame beta chains. The sample contains some 37,000 clones, 20% of them found a single time. The top ten constitute less than 20% of the sample. No patient had received any treatment before thyroid surgery. What was sequenced was blood. The receptors shown here come from a female donor with papillary thyroid cancer or a benign thyroid nodule (not recorded which). Some clones in this sample may be carry-over from other donors' samples.

There are many counts of this clone. The identical CDR3 is also encoded by other nucleotide sequences in the sample. This chain uses TRBV6-1 with TRBJ2-5; D is tentatively TRBD1 or TRBD2 (6 bases each). Germline CDR1 and CDR2: MNHNS and SASEGT. V was cut by 7 bases and J by 7 bases, with 19 bases left in between. The CDR3 runs to 14 residues. The CDR3 bases are TGTGCCAGCACCCCTTCAGGGGACTTAGGGACCCAGTACTTC. Encoded protein: CASTPSGDLGTQYF.

CDR3 in amino acids: CSAPDPVGDYGYTF. CDR3 DNA sequence: TGCAGTGCTCCCGATCCAGTGGGTGACTATGGCTACACCTTC. The J gene is TRBJ1-2, the V gene TRBV20-1; D is uncertain. V dropped 5 bases and J dropped 3 bases, with 16 bases sitting between them. The CDR3 is 14 amino acids. Germline lookup yields CDR1 DFQATT and CDR2 SNEGSKA (reference sequence).

By share, this clone counts as medium-sized. The chain links TRBV6-1 to TRBJ1-1, with a weak D call TRBD1 (6 bases). V was cut by 6 bases and J by 3 bases, with 17 bases left in between. Germline values: CDR1 MNHNS, CDR2 SASEGT. The CDR3 runs to 15 residues. CDR3 sequence reads: CASSPSSGEYTEAFF. DNA of the CDR3: TGTGCCAGCAGCCCATCATCAGGGGAATACACTGAAGCTTTCTTT.

The rearrangement uses TRBV27 and TRBJ2-7; D may be TRBD1 (5 bases). V dropped 7 bases and J dropped 7 bases, with 23 bases sitting between them. This CDR3 has 15 amino acids. Germline CDR1 and CDR2: MNHEY and SMNVEV (reference sequence). CDR3 sequence reads: CASIPRGGAAGEQYF. Here the CDR3 DNA reads TGTGCCAGCATCCCGAGAGGTGGGGCTGCTGGGGAGCAGTACTTC.

The J gene is TRBJ1-2, the V gene TRBV7-6, with D unclear. Germline-derived CDR1 and CDR2 are SGHVS and FNYEAQ. Trimming removed 1 base from V and 2 bases from J, with 5 bases in between. The CDR3 has 13 residues. Here the CDR3 DNA reads TGTGCCAGCAGCTTAGAGCTAAACTATGGCTACACCTTC. It yields the protein CASSLELNYGYTF.

This clone has a handful of counts. This chain connects TRBV5-4 to TRBJ2-5; no definite D call. The germline V gene has CDR1 SGHNT and CDR2 YYREEE (reference sequence). This CDR3 region has 13 residues. Trimming took 4 bases from V and 1 from J, leaving 8 bases between them. CDR3 nucleotides: TGTGCCAGCAGCGACCCGGGCCAAGAGACCCAGTACTTC. Protein sequence: CASSDPGQETQYF.

Many counts were recorded for this clone. The CDR3 DNA sequence: TGTGCCAGCAGCTTGTCAGATAGCTCCTACGAGCAGTACTTC. It is translated as CASSLSDSSYEQYF. The chain combines TRBV5-4 with TRBJ2-7; D uncertain. Germline V gene sequence: CDR1 SGHNT, CDR2 YYREEE (reference sequence). There are 14 residues in the CDR3. Trimming removed 1 base from V and 0 bases from J, with 8 bases in between.

This clone showed up many times. J is TRBJ2-1 and V is TRBV5-1; 12 bases line up with TRBD2. Germline values: CDR1 SGHRS, CDR2 YFSETQ. The CDR3 consists of 15 residues. Unmatched junction bases numbered 6, after V lost 4 bases and J lost 7 bases. CDR3 bases: TGCGCCAGCAGCCCAGGACTAGCGGGGACTAATGAGCAGTTCTTC. This codes for CASSPGLAGTNEQFF.

This clone was picked up a small number of times. This sequence joins TRBV24-1 and TRBJ2-2, with D possibly being TRBD2 (5 bases). Germline assignment: CDR1 KGHDR and CDR2 SFDVKD. Deletions cut 3 bases from V and 3 bases from J, with 10 bases between. The CDR3 covers 15 residues. CDR3 residues: CATSDGLRDTGELFF. In DNA form, the CDR3 reads TGTGCCACCAGTGATGGACTCCGGGACACCGGGGAGCTGTTTTTT.

This clone was seen ten or more times. The rearrangement joins TRBV7-9 to TRBJ1-1; the D is unclear. V dropped 1 base and J dropped 6 bases, with 12 bases sitting between them. Germline V gives CDR1 SEHNR, CDR2 FQNEAQ (reference sequence). The CDR3 runs to 14 residues. CDR3 in amino acids: CASSLDSIEPEAFF. In DNA, the CDR3 is TGTGCCAGCAGCTTAGACAGCATTGAACCTGAAGCTTTCTTT.

The table lists this clone with many counts. The V call is TRBV6-4, the J call TRBJ1-1; TRBD1 might be the D (5 bases). There are 15 residues in the CDR3. V was trimmed by 3 bases and J by 5 bases, leaving 16 bases between them. Germline V CDR1 and CDR2: MRHNA, SNTAGT. The CDR3 nucleotides read TGTGCCAGCAGTGAGTTAGCCGGGGGAGGAACTGAAGCTTTCTTT. Amino acids: CASSELAGGGTEAFF.

Concerning this clone: Without the conserved terminal phenylalanine or tryptophan, this CDR3 likely stems from a read error. J is TRBJ2-1 and V is TRBV28; 8 bases fit TRBD1. From germline, CDR1 is MDHEN and CDR2 SYDVKM. V lost 4 bases, J lost 7 bases, and 15 bases stayed unmatched. The CDR3 totals 17 residues. This CDR3 reads CASSWMDRDYTQNEQFL. The DNA for the CDR3 is TGTGCCAGCAGTTGGATGGACAGGGATTATACTCAAAATGAGCAGTTCTTA.

This rearrangement joins TRBV7-2 to TRBJ2-5; D gene ambiguous. Germline values: CDR1 SGHTA, CDR2 FQGNSA. The CDR3 runs to 13 residues. The V gene lost 8 bases and the J gene lost 3 bases, with 13 bases spanning the gap. The CDR3 is CASSRVTEETQYF. The CDR3 coding sequence is TGTGCCAGCTCCCGAGTGACGGAAGAGACCCAGTACTTC. The full variable domain, completed using reference TRBV7-2 and TRBJ2-5, is GAGVSQSPSNKVTEKGKDVELRCDPISGHTALYWYRQSLGQGLEFLIYFQGNSAPDKSGLPSDRFSAERTGGSVSTLTIQRTQQEDSAVYLCASSRVTEETQYFGPGTRLLVL.

This clone showed up many times. V is TRBV12-3 or TRBV12-4 and J is TRBJ2-3; D gene unclear. This CDR3 contains 11 residues. V was shortened by 6 bases and J by 1 base, with 2 bases between the two germline ends. DNA of the CDR3: TGTGCCAGCAGCCGCACAGATACGCAGTATTTT. This encodes CASSRTDTQYF.

This clone has ten or more counts. The CDR3: CSATLAGMNTGELFF. Written as DNA, the CDR3 is TGCAGTGCCACTCTAGCGGGGATGAACACCGGGGAGCTGTTTTTT. The chain recombines TRBV20-1 with TRBJ2-2, with 9 bases lining up with TRBD2. The V gene's germline CDR1 is DFQATT and CDR2 SNEGSKA (reference sequence). V shed 6 bases, J shed 1 base, and the junction held 6 bases outside the gene matches. This CDR3 spans 15 amino acids.

This clone came up a few times. Since a much larger clone is just one base distant, this may be a read error. V is TRBV19 and J is TRBJ1-5; 8 nucleotides align to TRBD1. The CDR3 extends over 14 amino acids. Per the germline V gene, CDR1 is LNHDA and CDR2 is SQIVND (reference sequence). Trimming removed 7 bases from V and 7 bases from J; junction bases left unmatched: 9. The CDR3 reads CASITRTGRQPQHF. CDR3 nucleotide sequence: TGTGCCAGTATTACTAGGACAGGGCGCCAGCCCCAGCATTTT.

This chain connects TRBV9 to TRBJ2-7, with D uncertain. Germline CDR1 SGDLS, CDR2 YYNGEE. The CDR3 runs to 15 residues. Trimming left V 0 bases short and J 0 bases short, with 10 bases between. This CDR3 is CASSVGVTSSYEQYF. The CDR3 bases are TGTGCCAGCAGCGTAGGTGTGACAAGCTCCTACGAGCAGTACTTC. The full variable domain, rest sourced from reference TRBV9 and TRBJ2-7, is DSGVTQTPKHLITATGQRVTLRCSPRSGDLSVYWYQQSLDQGLQFLIQYYNGEERAKGNILERFSAQQFPDLHSELNLSSLELGDSALYFCASSVGVTSSYEQYFGPGTRLTVT.

At least ten counts were recorded for this clone. The V gene is TRBV5-1, the J gene TRBJ1-1, with no clear D. The V gene lost 0 bases and the J gene lost 0 bases, with 12 bases spanning the gap. The CDR3 totals 16 residues. The V gene's germline CDR1 is SGHRS and CDR2 YFSETQ. For the CDR3, the DNA is TGCGCCAGCAGCTTGGCTGACTTTACGGTGAACACTGAAGCTTTCTTT. It specifies CASSLADFTVNTEAFF. Together with reference TRBV5-1 and TRBJ1-1, the CDR3 gives the full variable domain: KAGVTQTPRYLIKTRGQQVTLSCSPISGHRSVSWYQQTPGQGLQFLFEYFSETQRNKGNFPGRFSGRQFSNSRSEMNVSTLELGDSALYLCASSLADFTVNTEAFFGQGTRLTVV.

The genes are TRBV11-3 and TRBJ2-7, with D possibly being TRBD2 (5 bases). Trimming removed 5 bases at V and 4 bases at J, with 18 bases between. Germline V CDR1 and CDR2: SGHNT, YENEEA. CDR3 length: 15 residues. CDR3 region: CASSHVNGVGYEQYF. CDR3 DNA sequence: TGTGCCAGCAGCCACGTAAACGGGGTGGGTTACGAGCAGTACTTC.

On this clone itself: A clone one base away is much larger, so this may be a read error. V and J are TRBV5-6 and TRBJ2-1; TRBD2 matches 9 bases. Germline CDR1 and CDR2: SGHDT and YYEEEE. CDR3 length equals 14 residues. The V segment lost 2 bases and the J segment 10 bases; nucleotides outside the gene matches: 7. The CDR3 reads CASSLAVAGAEQFF. The CDR3 DNA follows: TGTGCCAGCAGCTTAGCGGTAGCGGGAGCCGAGCAGTTCTTC.

Judged by abundance, this clone is medium-sized. The rearrangement uses TRBV28 and TRBJ2-7, with 8 positions matching TRBD1. This CDR3 has 15 amino acids. The V gene's germline CDR1 is MDHEN and CDR2 SYDVKM. V was clipped by 5 bases and J by 6 bases; unmatched bases: 12. Here the CDR3 reads CASSVLLGQGSEQYF. The CDR3 coding sequence is TGTGCCAGCAGTGTCCTGTTAGGACAGGGATCCGAGCAGTACTTC.

This clone is classed as medium-sized. The chain employs TRBV28 and TRBJ1-5; D is undetermined. CDR3 size: 12 residues. Germline CDR1 MDHEN, CDR2 SYDVKM. Trimming pared 7 bases from V and 9 bases from J, leaving 13 bases between. CDR3 region: CASTAPRGPQHF. CDR3 in DNA: TGTGCCAGCACGGCTCCCCGAGGGCCCCAGCATTTT.

This clone appeared many times. The V gene is TRBV2, the J gene TRBJ1-1; D unclear. Trimming took off 6 bases at V and 8 bases at J, with 7 bases between the two ends. The CDR3 is 10 amino acids. The germline V gene encodes CDR1 SNHLY and CDR2 FYNNEI. The CDR3 spells CASRAKEAFF. The CDR3 nucleotides are TGTGCCAGCAGAGCAAAAGAAGCTTTCTTT.

Note on this clone: Germline and junction disagree at one end, which may indicate a read error. The chain uses TRBV6-1 and TRBJ2-6; D call uncertain. This CDR3 spans 15 amino acids. The germline V gene encodes CDR1 MNHNS and CDR2 SASEGT. The CDR3 region is CASGEKVSGANVLTF. The CDR3, as DNA: TGTGCCAGCGGTGAAAAGGTGTCTGGGGCCAACGTCCTGACTTTC.

This clone was observed at least ten times. The chain carries TRBV20-1 and TRBJ2-5; 11 bases align to TRBD1. V gave up 5 bases and J gave up 4 bases; unmatched junction bases: 3. The CDR3 is 13 amino acids. Germline CDR1 DFQATT, CDR2 SNEGSKA (reference sequence). CDR3 sequence (DNA): TGCAGTGCTGGACAGGGGGCTGGAGAGACCCAGTACTTC. Encoded protein: CSAGQGAGETQYF.

There are many counts of this clone. The CDR3 sequence is CASSLYSGEAHYGYTF. The CDR3 DNA is TGTGCCAGCAGCTTATATTCAGGCGAGGCCCACTATGGCTACACCTTC. The genes are TRBV7-3 and TRBJ1-2; unclear D gene. The ends were cut back, 2 bases at V and 3 bases at J, with 16 bases in the middle. There are 16 residues in the CDR3. CDR1 and CDR2 from the germline V gene are SGHTA and FQGTGA. Full variable domain (missing parts from reference TRBV7-3 and TRBJ1-2): GAGVSQTPSNKVTEKGKYVELRCDPISGHTALYWYRQSLGQGPEFLIYFQGTGAADDSGLPNDRFFAVRPEGSVSTLKIQRTERGDSAVYLCASSLYSGEAHYGYTFGSGTRLTVV.